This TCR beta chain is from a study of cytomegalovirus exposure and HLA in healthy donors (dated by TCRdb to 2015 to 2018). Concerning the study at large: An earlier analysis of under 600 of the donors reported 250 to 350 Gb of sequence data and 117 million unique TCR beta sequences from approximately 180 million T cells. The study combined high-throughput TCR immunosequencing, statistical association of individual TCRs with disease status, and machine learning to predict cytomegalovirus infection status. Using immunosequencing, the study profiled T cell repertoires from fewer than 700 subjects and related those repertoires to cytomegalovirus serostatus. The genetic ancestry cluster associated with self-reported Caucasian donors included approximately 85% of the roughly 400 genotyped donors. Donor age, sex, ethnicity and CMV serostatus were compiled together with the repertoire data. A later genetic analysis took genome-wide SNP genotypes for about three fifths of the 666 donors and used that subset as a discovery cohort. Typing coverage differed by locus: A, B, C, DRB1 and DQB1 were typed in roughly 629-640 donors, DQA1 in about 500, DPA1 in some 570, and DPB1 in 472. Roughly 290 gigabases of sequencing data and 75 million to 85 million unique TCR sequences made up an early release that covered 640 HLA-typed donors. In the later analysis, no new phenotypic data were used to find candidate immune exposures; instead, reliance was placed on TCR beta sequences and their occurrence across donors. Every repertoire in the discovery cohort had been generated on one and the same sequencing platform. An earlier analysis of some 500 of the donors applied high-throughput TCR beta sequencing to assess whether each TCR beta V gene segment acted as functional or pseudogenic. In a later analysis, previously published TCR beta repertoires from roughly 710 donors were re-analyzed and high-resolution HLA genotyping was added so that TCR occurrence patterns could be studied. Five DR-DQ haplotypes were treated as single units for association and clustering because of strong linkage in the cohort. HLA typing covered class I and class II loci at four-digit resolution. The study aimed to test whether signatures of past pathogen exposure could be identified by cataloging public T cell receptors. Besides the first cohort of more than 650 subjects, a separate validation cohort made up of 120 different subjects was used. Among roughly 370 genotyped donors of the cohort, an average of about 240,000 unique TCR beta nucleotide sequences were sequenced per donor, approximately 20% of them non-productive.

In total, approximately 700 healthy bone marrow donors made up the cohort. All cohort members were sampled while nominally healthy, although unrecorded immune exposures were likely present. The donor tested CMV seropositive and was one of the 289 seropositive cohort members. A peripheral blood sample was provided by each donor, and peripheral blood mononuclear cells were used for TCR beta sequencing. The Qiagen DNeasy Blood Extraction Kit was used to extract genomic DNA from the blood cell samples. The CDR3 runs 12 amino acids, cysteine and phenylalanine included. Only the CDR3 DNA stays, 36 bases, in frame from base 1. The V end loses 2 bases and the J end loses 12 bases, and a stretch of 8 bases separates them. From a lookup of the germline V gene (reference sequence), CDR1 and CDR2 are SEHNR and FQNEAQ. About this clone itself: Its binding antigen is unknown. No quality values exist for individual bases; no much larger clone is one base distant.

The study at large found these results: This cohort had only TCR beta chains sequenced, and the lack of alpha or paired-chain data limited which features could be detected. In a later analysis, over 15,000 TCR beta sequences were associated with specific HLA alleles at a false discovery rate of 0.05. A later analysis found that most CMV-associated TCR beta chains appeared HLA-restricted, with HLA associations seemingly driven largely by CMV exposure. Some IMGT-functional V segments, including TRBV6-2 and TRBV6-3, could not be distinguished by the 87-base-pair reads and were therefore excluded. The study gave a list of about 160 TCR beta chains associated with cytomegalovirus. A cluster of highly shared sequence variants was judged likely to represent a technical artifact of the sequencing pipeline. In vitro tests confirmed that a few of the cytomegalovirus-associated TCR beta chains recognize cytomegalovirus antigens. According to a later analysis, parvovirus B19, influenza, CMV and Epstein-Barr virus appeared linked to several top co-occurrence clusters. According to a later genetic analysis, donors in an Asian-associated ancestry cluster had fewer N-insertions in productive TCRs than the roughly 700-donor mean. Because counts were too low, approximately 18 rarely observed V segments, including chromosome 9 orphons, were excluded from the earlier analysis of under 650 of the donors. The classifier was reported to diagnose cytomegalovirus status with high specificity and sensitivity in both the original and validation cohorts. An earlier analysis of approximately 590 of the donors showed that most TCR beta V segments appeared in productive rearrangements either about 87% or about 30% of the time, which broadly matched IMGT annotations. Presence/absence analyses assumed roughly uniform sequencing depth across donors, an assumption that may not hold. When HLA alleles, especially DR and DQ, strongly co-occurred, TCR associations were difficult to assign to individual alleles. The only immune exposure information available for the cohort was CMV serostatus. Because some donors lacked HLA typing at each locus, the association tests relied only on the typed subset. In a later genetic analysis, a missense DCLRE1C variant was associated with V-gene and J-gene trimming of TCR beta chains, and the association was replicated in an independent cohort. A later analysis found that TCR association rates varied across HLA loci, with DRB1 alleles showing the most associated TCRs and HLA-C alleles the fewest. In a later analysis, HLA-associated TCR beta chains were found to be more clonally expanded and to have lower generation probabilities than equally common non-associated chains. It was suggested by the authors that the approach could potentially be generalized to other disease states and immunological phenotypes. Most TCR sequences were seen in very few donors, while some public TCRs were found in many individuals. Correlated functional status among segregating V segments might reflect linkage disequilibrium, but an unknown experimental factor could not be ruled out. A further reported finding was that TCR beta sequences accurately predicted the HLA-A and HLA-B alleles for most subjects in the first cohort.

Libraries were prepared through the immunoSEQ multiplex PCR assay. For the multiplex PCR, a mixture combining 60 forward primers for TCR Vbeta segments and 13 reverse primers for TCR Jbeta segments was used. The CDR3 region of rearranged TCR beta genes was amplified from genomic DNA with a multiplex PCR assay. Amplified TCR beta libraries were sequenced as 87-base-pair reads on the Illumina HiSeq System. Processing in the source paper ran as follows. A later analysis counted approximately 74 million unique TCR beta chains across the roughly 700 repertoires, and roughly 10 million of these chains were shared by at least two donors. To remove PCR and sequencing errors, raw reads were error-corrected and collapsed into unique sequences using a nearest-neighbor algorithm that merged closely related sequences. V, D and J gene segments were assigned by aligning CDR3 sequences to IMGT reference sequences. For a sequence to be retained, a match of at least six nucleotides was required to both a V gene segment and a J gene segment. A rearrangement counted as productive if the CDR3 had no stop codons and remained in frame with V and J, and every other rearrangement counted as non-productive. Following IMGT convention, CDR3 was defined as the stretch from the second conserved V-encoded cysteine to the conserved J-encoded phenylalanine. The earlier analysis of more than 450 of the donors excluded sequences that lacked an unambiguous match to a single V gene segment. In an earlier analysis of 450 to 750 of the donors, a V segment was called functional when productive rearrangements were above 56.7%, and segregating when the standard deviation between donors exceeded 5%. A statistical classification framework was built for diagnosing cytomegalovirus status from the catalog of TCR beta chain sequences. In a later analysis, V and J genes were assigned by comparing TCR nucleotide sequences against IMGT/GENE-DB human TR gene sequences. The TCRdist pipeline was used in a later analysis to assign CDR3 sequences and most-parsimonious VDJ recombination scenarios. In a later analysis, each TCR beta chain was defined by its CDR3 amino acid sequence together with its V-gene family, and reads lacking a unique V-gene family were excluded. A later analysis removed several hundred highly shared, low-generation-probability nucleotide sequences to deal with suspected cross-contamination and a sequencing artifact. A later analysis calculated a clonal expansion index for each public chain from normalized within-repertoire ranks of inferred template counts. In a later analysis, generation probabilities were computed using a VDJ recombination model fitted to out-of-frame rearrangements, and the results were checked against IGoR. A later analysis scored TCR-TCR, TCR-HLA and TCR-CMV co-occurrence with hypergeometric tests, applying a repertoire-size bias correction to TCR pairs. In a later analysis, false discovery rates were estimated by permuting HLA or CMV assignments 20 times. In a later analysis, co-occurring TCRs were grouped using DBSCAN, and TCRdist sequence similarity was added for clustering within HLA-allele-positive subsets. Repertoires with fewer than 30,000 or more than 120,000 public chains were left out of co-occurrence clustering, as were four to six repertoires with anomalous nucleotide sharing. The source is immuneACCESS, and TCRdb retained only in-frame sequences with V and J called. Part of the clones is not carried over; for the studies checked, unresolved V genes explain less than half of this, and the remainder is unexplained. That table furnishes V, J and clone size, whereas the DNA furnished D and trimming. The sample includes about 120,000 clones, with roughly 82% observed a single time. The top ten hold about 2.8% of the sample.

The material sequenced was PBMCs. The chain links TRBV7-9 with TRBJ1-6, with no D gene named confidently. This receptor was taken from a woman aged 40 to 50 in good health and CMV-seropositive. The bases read TGTGCCAGCAGCTTAATGGGGAGACCCCTCCACTTT. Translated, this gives CASSLMGRPLHF.